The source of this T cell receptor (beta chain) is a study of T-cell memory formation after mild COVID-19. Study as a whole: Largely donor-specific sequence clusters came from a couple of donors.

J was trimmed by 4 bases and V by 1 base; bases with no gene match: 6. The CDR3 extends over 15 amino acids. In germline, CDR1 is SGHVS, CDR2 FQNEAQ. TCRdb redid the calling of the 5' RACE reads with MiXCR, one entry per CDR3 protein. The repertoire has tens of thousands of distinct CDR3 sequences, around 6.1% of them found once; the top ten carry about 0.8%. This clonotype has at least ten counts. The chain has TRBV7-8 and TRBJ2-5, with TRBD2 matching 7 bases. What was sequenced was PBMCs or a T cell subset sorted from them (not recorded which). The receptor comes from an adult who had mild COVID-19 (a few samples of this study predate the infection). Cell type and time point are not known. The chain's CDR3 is CASSLGGGGIETQYF. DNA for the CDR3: TGTGCCAGCAGCTTAGGTGGCGGGGGAATAGAGACCCAGTACTTC.